This TCR beta chain is drawn from a study of blood T cell repertoires in COVID-19. The overall study: Acute-phase and convalescent COVID-19 samples originated in the United States, Italy and Spain.

Some clones are missing from TCRdb's copy, which holds only in-frame ones; the method was immunoSEQ multiplex PCR. The sample includes 450,000 to 500,000 clones, approximately 91% of them seen just once. CDR1 is KGHDR and CDR2 is SFDVKD in the germline V gene. The V end lost 5 bases, the J end lost 1 base, and 10 bases lay between the germline ends. The CDR3 sequence is 14 residues long. Adults between roughly 18 and 89 years of age took part from 24 US areas. Cohort assignment relied on participant-reported clinical history. Cohort 3 donors counted as recovered after two negative PCRs, clearance, or resolved symptoms.

The receptor comes from an older woman who had recovered from COVID-19. The sequenced sample consisted of PBMCs or T cells enriched from blood (not recorded which). The chain carries TRBV24-1 and TRBJ1-1; D is possibly TRBD1 (5 bases). The CDR3 sequence is CATSGAQGNTEAFF. The CDR3 DNA follows: TGTGCCACCAGTGGTGCCCAGGGGAACACTGAAGCTTTCTTT.